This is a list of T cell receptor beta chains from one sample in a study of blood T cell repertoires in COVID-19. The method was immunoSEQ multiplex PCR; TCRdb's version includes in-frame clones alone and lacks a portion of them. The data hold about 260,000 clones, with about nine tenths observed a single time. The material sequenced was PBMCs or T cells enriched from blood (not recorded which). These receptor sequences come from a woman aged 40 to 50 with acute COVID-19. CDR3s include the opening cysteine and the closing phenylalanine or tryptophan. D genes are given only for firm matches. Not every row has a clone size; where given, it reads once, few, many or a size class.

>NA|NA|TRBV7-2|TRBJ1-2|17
CASSLAQSVLANYGYTF
TGTGCCAGCAGCTTAGCTCAGTCAGTGTTAGCCAACTATGGCTACACCTTC
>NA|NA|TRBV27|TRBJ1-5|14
CASRPTGSNQPQHF
TGTGCCAGCAGGCCAACAGGGAGCAATCAGCCCCAGCATTTT
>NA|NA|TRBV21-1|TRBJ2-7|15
CANPSQQGASYEQYF
TGTGCCAACCCATCACAACAGGGGGCGAGTTACGAGCAGTACTTC
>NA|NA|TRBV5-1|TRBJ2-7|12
CASSDTGYEQYF
TGCGCCAGCAGCGACACCGGATACGAGCAGTACTTC
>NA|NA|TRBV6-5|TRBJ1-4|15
CASSNSRAANEKLFF
TGTGCCAGCAGCAACTCCAGGGCGGCTAATGAAAAACTGTTTTTT
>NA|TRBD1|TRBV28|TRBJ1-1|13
CASSTFRTGLAFF
TGTGCCAGCAGTACCTTCAGGACAGGGCTCGCTTTCTTT
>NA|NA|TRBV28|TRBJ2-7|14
CASSLISPPYEQYF
TGTGCCAGCAGTTTAATTTCTCCCCCCTACGAGCAGTACTTC
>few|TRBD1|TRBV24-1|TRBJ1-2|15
CATSDSEQGAGGYTF
TGTGCCACCAGTGATTCCGAACAGGGGGCGGGAGGCTACACCTTC
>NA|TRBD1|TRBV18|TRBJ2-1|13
CASSPRGQGEQFF
TGTGCCAGCTCGCCCCGGGGACAGGGTGAGCAGTTCTTC
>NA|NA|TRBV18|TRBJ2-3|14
CASSHPNSRDTQYF
TGTGCCAGCTCACATCCTAATAGCCGGGATACGCAGTATTTT
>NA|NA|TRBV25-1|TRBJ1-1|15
CASSEYRGINTEAFF
TGTGCCAGCAGTGAATATCGGGGGATTAACACTGAAGCTTTCTTT
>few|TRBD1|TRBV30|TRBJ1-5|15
CAWSLGGTGAQPQHF
TGTGCCTGGAGTTTGGGAGGGACAGGGGCTCAGCCCCAGCATTTT
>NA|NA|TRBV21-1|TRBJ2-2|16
CASSKAEGGVAGELFF
TGTGCCAGCAGCAAAGCTGAGGGAGGGGTCGCCGGGGAGCTGTTTTTT
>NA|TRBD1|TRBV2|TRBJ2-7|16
CASSDWSDRESYEQYF
TGTGCCAGCAGTGATTGGTCAGACAGGGAGTCCTACGAGCAGTACTTC
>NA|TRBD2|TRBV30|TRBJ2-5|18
CAWRPPATSGRAVETQYF
TGTGCCTGGAGGCCCCCCGCGACTAGCGGGAGGGCCGTGGAGACCCAGTACTTC
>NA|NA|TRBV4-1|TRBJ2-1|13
CASSSPVRNEQFF
TGCGCCAGCAGCTCCCCGGTCCGCAATGAGCAGTTCTTC
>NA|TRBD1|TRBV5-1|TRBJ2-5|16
CASSGGQGRKGETQYF
TGCGCCAGCAGCGGAGGACAGGGCCGAAAAGGAGAGACCCAGTACTTC
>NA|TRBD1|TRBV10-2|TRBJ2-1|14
CASGRDRAVNRLFF
TGCGCCAGCGGGCGGGACAGGGCGGTAAATCGACTGTTCTTC
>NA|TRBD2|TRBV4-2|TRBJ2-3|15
CASSQVQAGGDTQYF
TGTGCCAGCAGCCAAGTTCAAGCGGGAGGGGATACGCAGTATTTT
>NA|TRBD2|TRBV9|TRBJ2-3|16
CASSTRGGTSTDTQYF
TGTGCCAGCAGCACCCGCGGGGGGACAAGCACAGATACGCAGTATTTT
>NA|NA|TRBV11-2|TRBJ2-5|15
CASSPRGFSGETQYF
TGTGCCAGCAGCCCCCGGGGGTTCTCGGGTGAGACCCAGTACTTC
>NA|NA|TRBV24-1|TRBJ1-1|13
CATSEAGNPEAFF
TGTGCCACCAGTGAGGCAGGGAACCCTGAAGCTTTCTTT
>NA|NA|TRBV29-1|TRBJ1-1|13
CSVEGAGNTEAFF
TGCAGCGTGGAGGGAGCAGGGAACACTGAAGCTTTCTTT
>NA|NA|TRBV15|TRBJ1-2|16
CATSRGPGSLTGGYTF
TGTGCCACCAGCAGAGGGCCGGGTTCCCTTACGGGTGGCTACACCTTC
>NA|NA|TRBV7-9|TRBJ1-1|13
CASSLTLTEEAFF
TGTGCCAGCAGCCTCACTTTGACAGAAGAAGCTTTCTTT
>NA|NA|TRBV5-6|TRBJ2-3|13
CASRRTSTDTQYF
TGTGCCAGCAGACGGACTAGCACAGATACGCAGTATTTT
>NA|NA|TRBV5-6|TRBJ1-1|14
CASSWITGNTEAFF
TGTGCCAGCAGCTGGATTACGGGGAACACTGAAGCTTTCTTT